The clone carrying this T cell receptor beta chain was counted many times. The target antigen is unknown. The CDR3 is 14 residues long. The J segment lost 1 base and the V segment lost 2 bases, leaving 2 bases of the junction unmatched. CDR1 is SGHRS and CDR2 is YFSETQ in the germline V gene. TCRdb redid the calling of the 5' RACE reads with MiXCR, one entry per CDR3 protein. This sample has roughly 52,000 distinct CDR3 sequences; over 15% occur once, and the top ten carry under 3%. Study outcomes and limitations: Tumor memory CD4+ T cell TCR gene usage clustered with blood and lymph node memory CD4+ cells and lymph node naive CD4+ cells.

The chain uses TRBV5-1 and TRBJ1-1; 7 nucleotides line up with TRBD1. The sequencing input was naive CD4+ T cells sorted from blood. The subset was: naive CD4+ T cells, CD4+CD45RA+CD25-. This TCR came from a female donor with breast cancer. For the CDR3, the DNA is TGCGCCAGCAGCTTACAGGGGCCGAACACTGAAGCTTTCTTT. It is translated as CASSLQGPNTEAFF.